This T cell receptor (beta chain) was observed in a study of blood T cell repertoires in COVID-19. Study information: Acute and convalescent COVID-19 specimens originated in the United States, Italy and Spain. Sources were T cells, B-cell-depleted T cells, or PBMCs; the material itself was cDNA or gDNA.

Authors' processing steps: The authors estimated nucleated cell counts from reference gene primer amplification. Assay: immunoSEQ multiplex PCR; the TCRdb copy retains only in-frame clones and omits some. V, J and clone size are those of that table, while D and trimming were read from the DNA. The sample consists of fewer than 300,000 clones, roughly 85% of them appearing once. The CDR3 extends over 15 amino acids. Per germline, CDR1 SGHRS and CDR2 YFSETQ. Trimming took 4 bases from V and 1 from J; bases not matched to a gene: 5. This clone was seen only once. The clonotype was recovered from a woman between 45 and 65 years old who had recovered from COVID-19. Specimen: peripheral blood. The chain employs TRBV5-1 and TRBJ1-1, with 9 nucleotides matching TRBD1. The DNA of the CDR3 is TGCGCCAGCAGCGACTCGACAGGGGGGAACACTGAAGCTTTCTTT. This codes for CASSDSTGGNTEAFF.